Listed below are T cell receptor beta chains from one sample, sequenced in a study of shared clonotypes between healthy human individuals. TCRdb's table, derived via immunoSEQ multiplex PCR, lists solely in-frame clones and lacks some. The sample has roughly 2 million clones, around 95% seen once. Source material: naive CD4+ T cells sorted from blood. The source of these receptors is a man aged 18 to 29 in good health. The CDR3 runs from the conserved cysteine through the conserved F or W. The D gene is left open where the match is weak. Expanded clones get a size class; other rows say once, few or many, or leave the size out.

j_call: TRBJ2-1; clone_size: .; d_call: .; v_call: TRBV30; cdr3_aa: CAWRSSSYNEQFF; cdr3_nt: TGTGCCTGGAGAAGTAGCTCCTACAATGAGCAGTTCTTC
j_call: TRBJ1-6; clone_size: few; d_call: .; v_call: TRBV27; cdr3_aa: CASSSGQNYNSPLHF; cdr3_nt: TGTGCCAGCAGTTCAGGACAGAACTATAATTCACCCCTCCACTTT
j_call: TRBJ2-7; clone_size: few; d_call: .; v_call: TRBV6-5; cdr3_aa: CASSYDRTYEQYF; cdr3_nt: TGTGCCAGCAGTTACGACAGAACCTACGAGCAGTACTTC
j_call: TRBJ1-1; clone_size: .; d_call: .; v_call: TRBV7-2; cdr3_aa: CASSTYRDPEAFF; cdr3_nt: TGTGCCAGCAGCACCTACCGGGACCCGGAAGCTTTCTTT
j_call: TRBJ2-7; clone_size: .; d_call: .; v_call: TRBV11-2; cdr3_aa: CASSPPGTHYEQYF; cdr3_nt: TGTGCCAGCAGCCCCCCCGGGACACACTACGAGCAGTACTTC
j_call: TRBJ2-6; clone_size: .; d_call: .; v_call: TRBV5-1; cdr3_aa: CASSLAGGSPGANVLTF; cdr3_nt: TGCGCCAGCAGCTTGGCCGGGGGATCCCCCGGGGCCAACGTCCTGACTTTC
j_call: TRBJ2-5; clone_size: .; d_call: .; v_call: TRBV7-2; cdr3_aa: CASSLSRGGETQYF; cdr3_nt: TGTGCCAGCAGCTTAAGTAGGGGAGGCGAGACCCAGTACTTC
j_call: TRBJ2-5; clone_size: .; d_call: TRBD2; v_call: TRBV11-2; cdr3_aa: CASSLGAGGTIETQYF; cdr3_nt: TGTGCCAGCAGCTTAGGTGCGGGGGGCACTATAGAGACCCAGTACTTC
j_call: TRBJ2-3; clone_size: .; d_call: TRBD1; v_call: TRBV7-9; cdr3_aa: CASSLAADRGSTDTQYF; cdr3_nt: TGTGCCAGCAGCTTAGCAGCGGACAGGGGTAGCACAGATACGCAGTATTTT
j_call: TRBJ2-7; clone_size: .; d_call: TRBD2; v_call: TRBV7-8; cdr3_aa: CASSLVVAGVPYEQYF; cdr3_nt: TGTGCCAGCAGCTTAGTAGTAGCGGGAGTACCCTACGAGCAGTACTTC
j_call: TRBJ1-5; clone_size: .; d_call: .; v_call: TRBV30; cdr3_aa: CAWSPGTRGNQPQHF; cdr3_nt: TGTGCCTGGAGTCCCGGGACCCGAGGCAATCAGCCCCAGCATTTT
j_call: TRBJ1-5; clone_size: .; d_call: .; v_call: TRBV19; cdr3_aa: CASRGLRNSNQPQHF; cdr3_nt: TGTGCCAGTAGGGGACTGAGGAATAGCAATCAGCCCCAGCATTTT
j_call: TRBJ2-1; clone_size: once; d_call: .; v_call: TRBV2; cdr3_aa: CASSEGRVASYNEQFF; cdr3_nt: TGTGCCAGCAGTGAAGGGCGAGTCGCCTCCTACAATGAGCAGTTCTTC
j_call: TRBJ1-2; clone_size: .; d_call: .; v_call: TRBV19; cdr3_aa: CASSTAAGYYGYTF; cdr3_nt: TGTGCCAGTAGTACGGCGGCAGGATACTATGGCTACACCTTC
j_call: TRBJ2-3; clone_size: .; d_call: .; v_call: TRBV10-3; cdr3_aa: CAISEGLDTQYF; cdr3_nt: TGTGCCATCAGTGAGGGTTTGGATACGCAGTATTTT
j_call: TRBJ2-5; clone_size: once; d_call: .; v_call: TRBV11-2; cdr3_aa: CASSPVETQYF; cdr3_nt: TGTGCCAGCAGCCCTGTAGAGACCCAGTACTTC
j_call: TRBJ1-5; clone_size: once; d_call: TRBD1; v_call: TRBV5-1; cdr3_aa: CASSRDRGNSNQPQHF; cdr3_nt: TGCGCCAGCAGCCGGGACAGGGGGAATAGCAATCAGCCCCAGCATTTT
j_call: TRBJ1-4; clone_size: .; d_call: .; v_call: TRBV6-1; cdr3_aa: CASSEATRGEVGNEKLFF; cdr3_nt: TGTGCCAGCAGTGAAGCGACCCGGGGGGAGGTGGGAAATGAAAAACTGTTTTTT
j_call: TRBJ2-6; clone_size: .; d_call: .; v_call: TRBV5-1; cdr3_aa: CASSFVQGSGANVLTF; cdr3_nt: TGCGCCAGCAGCTTCGTACAGGGCTCTGGGGCCAACGTCCTGACTTTC
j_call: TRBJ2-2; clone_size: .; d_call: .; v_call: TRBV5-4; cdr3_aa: CASSLRTPSNTGELFF; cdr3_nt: TGTGCCAGCAGCTTGCGGACACCATCGAACACCGGGGAGCTGTTTTTT
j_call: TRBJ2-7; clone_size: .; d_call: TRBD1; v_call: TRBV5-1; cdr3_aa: CASSLAGTGGRDEQYF; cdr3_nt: TGCGCCAGCAGCTTGGCCGGGACAGGGGGCAGAGACGAGCAGTACTTC
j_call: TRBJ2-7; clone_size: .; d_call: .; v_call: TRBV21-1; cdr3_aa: CASSKGQGKIFNYEQYF; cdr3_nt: TGTGCCAGCAGCAAAGGACAGGGGAAAATCTTCAACTACGAGCAGTACTTC
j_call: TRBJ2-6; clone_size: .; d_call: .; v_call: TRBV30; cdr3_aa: CAWSVTGANVLTF; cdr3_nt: TGTGCCTGGAGTGTCACTGGGGCCAACGTCCTGACTTTC
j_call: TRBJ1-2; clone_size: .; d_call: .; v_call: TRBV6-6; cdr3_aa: CASSYSQPRAGYTF; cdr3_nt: TGTGCCAGCAGTTACTCGCAGCCCAGGGCTGGCTACACCTTC
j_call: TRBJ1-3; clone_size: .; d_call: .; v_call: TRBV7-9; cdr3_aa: CASSLGDRDIAFSGNTIYF; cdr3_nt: TGTGCCAGCAGCTTAGGGGACCGGGACATTGCCTTCTCTGGAAACACCATATATTTT
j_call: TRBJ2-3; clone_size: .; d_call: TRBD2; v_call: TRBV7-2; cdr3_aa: CASSPYRRGGTDTQYF; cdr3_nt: TGTGCCAGCAGTCCCTACCGGCGGGGGGGCACAGATACGCAGTATTTT
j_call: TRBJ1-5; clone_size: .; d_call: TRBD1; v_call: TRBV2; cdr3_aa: CASGQGRGNQPQHF; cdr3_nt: TGTGCCAGCGGACAGGGGAGAGGCAATCAGCCCCAGCATTTT
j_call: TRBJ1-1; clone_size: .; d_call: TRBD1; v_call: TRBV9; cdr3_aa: CASSPYPGQGARGTEAFF; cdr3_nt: TGTGCCAGCAGCCCATACCCGGGACAGGGGGCGAGGGGGACTGAAGCTTTCTTT
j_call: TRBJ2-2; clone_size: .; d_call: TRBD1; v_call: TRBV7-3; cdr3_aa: CASSFDRGPGELFF; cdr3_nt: TGTGCCAGCAGCTTCGACAGGGGGCCCGGGGAGCTGTTTTTT
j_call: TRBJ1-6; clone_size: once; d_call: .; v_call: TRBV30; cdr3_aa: CAWSREGSSYNSPLHF; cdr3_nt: TGTGCCTGGAGTAGGGAGGGGAGCTCCTATAATTCACCCCTCCACTTT
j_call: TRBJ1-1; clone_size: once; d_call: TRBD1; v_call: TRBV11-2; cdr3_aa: CASSSRLRTGGTNTEAFF; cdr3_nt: TGTGCCAGCAGCTCTAGGTTAAGGACAGGGGGGACGAACACTGAAGCTTTCTTT
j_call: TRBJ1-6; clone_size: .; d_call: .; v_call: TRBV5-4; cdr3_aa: CASRDDRTNSPLHF; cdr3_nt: TGTGCCAGCAGAGACGACAGGACTAATTCACCCCTCCACTTT
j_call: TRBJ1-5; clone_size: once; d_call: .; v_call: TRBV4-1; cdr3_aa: CASSQTLAGDQPQHF; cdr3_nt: TGCGCCAGCAGCCAAACTTTAGCAGGGGATCAGCCCCAGCATTTT
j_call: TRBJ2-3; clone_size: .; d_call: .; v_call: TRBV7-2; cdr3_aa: CASSLGGGVDTQYF; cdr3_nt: TGTGCCAGCAGCCTAGGGGGTGGAGTTGATACGCAGTATTTT
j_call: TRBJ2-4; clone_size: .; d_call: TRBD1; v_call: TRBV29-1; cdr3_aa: CSVGRTGVGKNIQYF; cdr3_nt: TGCAGCGTCGGACGGACAGGGGTTGGCAAAAACATTCAGTACTTC